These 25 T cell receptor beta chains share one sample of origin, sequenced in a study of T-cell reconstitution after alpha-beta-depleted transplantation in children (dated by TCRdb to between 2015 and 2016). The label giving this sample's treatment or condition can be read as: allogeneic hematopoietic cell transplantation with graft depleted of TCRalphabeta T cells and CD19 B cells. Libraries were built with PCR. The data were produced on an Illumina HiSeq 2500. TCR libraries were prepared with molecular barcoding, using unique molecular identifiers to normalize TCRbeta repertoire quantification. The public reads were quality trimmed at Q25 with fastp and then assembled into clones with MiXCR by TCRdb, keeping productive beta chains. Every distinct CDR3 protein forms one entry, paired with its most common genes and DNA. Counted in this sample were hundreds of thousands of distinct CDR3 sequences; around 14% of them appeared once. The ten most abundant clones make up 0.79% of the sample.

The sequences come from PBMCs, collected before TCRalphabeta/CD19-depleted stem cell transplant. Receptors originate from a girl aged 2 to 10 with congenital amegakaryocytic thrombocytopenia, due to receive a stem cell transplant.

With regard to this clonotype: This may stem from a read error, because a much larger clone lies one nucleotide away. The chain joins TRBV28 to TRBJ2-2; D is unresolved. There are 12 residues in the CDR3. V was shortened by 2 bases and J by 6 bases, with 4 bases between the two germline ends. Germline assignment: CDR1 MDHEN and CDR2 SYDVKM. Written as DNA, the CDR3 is TGTGCCAGCAGTTTAATCGCCGGGGAGCTGTTTTTT. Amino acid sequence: CASSLIAGELFF.

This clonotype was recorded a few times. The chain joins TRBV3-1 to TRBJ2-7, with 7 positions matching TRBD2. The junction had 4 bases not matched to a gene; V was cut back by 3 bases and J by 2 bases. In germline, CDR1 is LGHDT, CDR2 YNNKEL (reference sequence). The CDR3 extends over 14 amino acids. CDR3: CASSQAGGAYEQYF. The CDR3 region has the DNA TGTGCCAGCAGCCAGGCTGGGGGGGCCTACGAGCAGTACTTC.

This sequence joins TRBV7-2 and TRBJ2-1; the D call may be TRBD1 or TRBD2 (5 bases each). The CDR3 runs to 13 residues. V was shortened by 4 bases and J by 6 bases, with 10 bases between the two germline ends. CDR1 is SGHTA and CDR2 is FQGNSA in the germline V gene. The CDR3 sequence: CASSYRGVNEQFF. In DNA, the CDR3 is TGTGCCAGCAGCTATAGGGGAGTCAATGAGCAGTTCTTC.

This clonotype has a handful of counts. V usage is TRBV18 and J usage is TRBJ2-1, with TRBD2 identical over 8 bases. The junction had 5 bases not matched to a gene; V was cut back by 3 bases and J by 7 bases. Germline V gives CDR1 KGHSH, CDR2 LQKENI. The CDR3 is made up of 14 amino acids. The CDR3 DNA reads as TGTGCCAGCTCACCGTCTAGCGGGTTGAATGAGCAGTTCTTC. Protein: CASSPSSGLNEQFF.

CDR3 amino acids: CASSPRRGRLISEAFF. CDR3 sequence (DNA): TGTGCCAGCAGCCCCCGCCGGGGGCGACTAATTTCTGAAGCTTTCTTT. The chain is built from TRBV14 and TRBJ1-1; maybe TRBD1 (6 bases). V lost 4 bases and J lost 6, with 21 bases in between. Germline values: CDR1 SGHDN, CDR2 FVKESK. CDR3 size: 16 residues.

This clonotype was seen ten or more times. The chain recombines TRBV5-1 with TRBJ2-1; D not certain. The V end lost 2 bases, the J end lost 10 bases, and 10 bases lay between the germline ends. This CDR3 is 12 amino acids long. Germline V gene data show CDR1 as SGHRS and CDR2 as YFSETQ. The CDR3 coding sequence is TGCGCCAGCAGCTTCGCGGAAACCGAGCAGTTCTTC. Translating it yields CASSFAETEQFF.

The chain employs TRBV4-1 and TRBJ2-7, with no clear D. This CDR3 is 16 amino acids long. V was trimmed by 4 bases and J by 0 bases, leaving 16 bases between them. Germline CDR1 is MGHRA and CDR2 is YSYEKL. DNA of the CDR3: TGCGCCAGCAGCCCCGGACCATCAAGGAGCTCCTACGAGCAGTACTTC. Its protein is CASSPGPSRSSYEQYF.

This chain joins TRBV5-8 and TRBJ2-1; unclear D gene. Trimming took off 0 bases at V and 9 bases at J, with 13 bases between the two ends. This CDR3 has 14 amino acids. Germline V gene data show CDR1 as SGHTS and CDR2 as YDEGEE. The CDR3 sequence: CASSLAASIGEQFF. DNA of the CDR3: TGTGCCAGCAGCTTGGCCGCTAGTATCGGTGAGCAGTTCTTC.

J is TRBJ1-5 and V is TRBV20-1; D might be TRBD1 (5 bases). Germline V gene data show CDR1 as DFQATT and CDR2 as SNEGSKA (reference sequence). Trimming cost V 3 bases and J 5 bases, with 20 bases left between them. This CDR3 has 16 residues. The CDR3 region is CSARGEVPGGYQPQHF. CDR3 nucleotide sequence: TGCAGTGCTAGGGGCGAAGTCCCCGGGGGTTATCAGCCCCAGCATTTT.

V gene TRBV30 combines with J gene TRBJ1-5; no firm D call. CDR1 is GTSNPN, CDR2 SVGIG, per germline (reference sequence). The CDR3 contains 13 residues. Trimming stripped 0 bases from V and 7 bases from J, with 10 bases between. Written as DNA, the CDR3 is TGTGCCTGGAGTGTAGGTCTCGGCCAGCCCCAGCATTTT. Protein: CAWSVGLGQPQHF.

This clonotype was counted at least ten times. This chain's CDR3 is CASRMGWSNQPQHF. DNA for the CDR3: TGTGCCAGCAGGATGGGTTGGAGCAATCAGCCCCAGCATTTT. This sequence joins TRBV12-3 or TRBV12-4 and TRBJ1-5, with D unresolved. V was shortened by 6 bases and J by 1 base, with 10 bases between the two germline ends. The length of the CDR3 is 14 residues.

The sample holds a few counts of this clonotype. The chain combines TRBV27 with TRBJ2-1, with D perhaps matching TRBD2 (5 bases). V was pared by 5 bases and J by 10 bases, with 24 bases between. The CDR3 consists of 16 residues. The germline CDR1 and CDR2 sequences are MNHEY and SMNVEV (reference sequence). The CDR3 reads CASSPSGNSLPLEQFF. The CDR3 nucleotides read TGTGCCAGCAGTCCCTCCGGGAACAGCCTACCTCTAGAGCAGTTCTTC.

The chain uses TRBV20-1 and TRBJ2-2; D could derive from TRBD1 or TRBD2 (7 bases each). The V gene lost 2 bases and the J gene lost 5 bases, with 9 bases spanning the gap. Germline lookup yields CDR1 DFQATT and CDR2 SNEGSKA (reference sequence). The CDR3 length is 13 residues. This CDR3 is CSARQGGTGELFF. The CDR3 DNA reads TGCAGTGCTAGACAGGGGGGGACCGGGGAGCTGTTTTTT.

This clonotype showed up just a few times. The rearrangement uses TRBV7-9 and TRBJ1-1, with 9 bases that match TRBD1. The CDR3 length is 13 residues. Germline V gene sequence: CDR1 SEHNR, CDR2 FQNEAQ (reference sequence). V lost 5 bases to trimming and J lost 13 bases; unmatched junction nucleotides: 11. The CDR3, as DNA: TGTGCCAGCAGCCGCTTAGGACAGGGGAGGGGTTTCTTT. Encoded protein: CASSRLGQGRGFF.

The CDR3 spells CASSSREEFYNEQFF. DNA for the CDR3: TGTGCCAGCTCATCTCGTGAAGAGTTCTACAATGAGCAGTTCTTC. V usage is TRBV18 and J usage is TRBJ2-1, with D unresolved. The germline V and J ends were trimmed by 5 bases and 3 bases, with 14 bases remaining between them. Germline V gene data show CDR1 as KGHSH and CDR2 as LQKENI. The length of the CDR3 is 15 residues.

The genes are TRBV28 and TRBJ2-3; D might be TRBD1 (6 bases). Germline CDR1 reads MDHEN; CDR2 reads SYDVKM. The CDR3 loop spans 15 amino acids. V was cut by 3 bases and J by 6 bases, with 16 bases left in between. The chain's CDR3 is CASSFTGQVWDTQYF. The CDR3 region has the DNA TGTGCCAGCAGTTTTACAGGGCAGGTTTGGGATACGCAGTATTTT.

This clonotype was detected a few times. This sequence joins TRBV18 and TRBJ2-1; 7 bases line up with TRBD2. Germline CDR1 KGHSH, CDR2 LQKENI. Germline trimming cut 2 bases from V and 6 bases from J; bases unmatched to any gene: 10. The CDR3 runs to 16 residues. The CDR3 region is CASSPLAGPSTNEQFF. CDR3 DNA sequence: TGTGCCAGCTCACCATTAGCGGGTCCCAGCACCAATGAGCAGTTCTTC.

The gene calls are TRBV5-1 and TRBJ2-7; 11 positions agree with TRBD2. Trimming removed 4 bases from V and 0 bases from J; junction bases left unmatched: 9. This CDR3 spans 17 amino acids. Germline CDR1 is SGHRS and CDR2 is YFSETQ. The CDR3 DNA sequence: TGCGCCAGCAGCATCGAACTAGCGGGAGCGGCCTCCTACGAGCAGTACTTC. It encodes CASSIELAGAASYEQYF. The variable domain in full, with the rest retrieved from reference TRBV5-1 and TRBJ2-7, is KAGVTQTPRYLIKTRGQQVTLSCSPISGHRSVSWYQQTPGQGLQFLFEYFSETQRNKGNFPGRFSGRQFSNSRSEMNVSTLELGDSALYLCASSIELAGAASYEQYFGPGTRLTVT.

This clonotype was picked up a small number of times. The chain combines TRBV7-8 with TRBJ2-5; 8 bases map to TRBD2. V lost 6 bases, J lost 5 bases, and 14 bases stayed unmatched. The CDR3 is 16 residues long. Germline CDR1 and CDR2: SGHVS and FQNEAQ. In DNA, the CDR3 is TGTGCCAGCAGAAGTCGGGAAGCGGGAGTGGTCGAGACCCAGTACTTC. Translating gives CASRSREAGVVETQYF.

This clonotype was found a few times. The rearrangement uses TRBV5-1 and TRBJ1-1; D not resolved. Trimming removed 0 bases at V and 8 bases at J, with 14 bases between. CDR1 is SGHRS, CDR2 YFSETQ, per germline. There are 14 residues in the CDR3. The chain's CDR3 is CASSLGDQRKEAFF. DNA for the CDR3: TGCGCCAGCAGCTTGGGAGATCAGCGTAAAGAAGCTTTCTTT.

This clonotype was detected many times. The DNA of the CDR3 is TGCGCCAGCAGCTTTGACCTTATCTCTGGAAACACCATATATTTT. Translating it yields CASSFDLISGNTIYF. The J gene is TRBJ1-3, the V gene TRBV5-1; D uncertain. This CDR3 contains 15 residues. Germline V CDR1 and CDR2: SGHRS, YFSETQ. Trimming took off 2 bases at V and 0 bases at J, with 9 bases between the two ends.

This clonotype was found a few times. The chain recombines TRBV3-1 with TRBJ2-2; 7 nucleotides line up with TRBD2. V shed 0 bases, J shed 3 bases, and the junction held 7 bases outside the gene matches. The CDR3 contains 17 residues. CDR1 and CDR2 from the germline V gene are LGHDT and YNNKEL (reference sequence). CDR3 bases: TGTGCCAGCAGCCAAGAGGCTAGCGGATTCTACACCGGGGAGCTGTTTTTT. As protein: CASSQEASGFYTGELFF.

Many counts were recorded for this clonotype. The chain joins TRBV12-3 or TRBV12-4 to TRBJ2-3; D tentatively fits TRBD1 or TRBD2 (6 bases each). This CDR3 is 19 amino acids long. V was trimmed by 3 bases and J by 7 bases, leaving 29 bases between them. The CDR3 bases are TGTGCCAGCAGTTTGCCCCTATATGGGGGGCGAGGGGGTAGAAATACGCAGTATTTT. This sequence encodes CASSLPLYGGRGGRNTQYF.

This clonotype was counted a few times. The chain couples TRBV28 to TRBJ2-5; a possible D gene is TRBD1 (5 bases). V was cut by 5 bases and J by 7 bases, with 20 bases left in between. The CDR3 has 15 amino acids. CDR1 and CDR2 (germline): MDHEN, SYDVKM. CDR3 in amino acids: CASSPRLGRDRTQYF. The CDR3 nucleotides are TGTGCCAGCAGTCCCCGCCTGGGCAGGGATCGGACCCAGTACTTC. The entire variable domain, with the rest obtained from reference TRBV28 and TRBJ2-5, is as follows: DVKVTQSSRYLVKRTGEKVFLECVQDMDHENMFWYRQDPGLGLRLIYFSYDVKMKEKGDIPEGYSVSREKKERFSLILESASTNQTSMYLCASSPRLGRDRTQYFGPGTRLLVL.

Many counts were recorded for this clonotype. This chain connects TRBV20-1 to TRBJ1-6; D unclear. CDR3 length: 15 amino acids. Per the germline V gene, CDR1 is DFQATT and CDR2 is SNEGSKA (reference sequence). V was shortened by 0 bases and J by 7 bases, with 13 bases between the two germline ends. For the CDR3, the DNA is TGCAGTGCTAGAGAGGACCAAAACCCCAATTCACCCCTCCACTTT. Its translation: CSAREDQNPNSPLHF.